The rows below give T cell receptor beta chains drawn from one sample of a study of blood T cell repertoires in COVID-19. Profiling relied on immunoSEQ multiplex PCR, and the TCRdb table lists in-frame clones only, not all of them. The sample shows some 300,000 clones, more than 70% of them seen only once. Material: peripheral blood. The receptors were gathered from a woman aged 25 to 39 who had recovered from COVID-19. The CDR3 runs from the conserved cysteine through the conserved F or W. D genes are given only for firm matches. Not every row has a clone size; where given, it reads once, few, many or a size class.

CDR3 length: 16
D gene: TRBD1
clone size: NA
V gene: TRBV4-1
J gene: TRBJ2-2
CDR3 DNA: TGCGCCAGCAGCTCCGGACCAGAGGGGGCGGCCGGGGAGCTGTTTTTT
CDR3 protein: CASSSGPEGAAGELFF

CDR3 length: 19
D gene: TRBD2
clone size: NA
V gene: TRBV4-3
J gene: TRBJ2-1
CDR3 DNA: TGCGCCAGCAGCCAAGGGGGCCTGGCGGGGGGGCCTGAGGCGGGTGAGCAGTTCTTC
CDR3 protein: CASSQGGLAGGPEAGEQFF

CDR3 length: 17
D gene: TRBD2
clone size: NA
V gene: TRBV15
J gene: TRBJ2-3
CDR3 DNA: TGTGCCACCAGCAGAGAGGTAGCGGGGCCAATCACAGATACGCAGTATTTT
CDR3 protein: CATSREVAGPITDTQYF

CDR3 length: 15
D gene: NA
clone size: once
V gene: TRBV7-9
J gene: TRBJ2-7
CDR3 DNA: TGTGCCAGCAGCTCCCCTAATCCCCCGATTGTCGAGCAGTACTTC
CDR3 protein: CASSSPNPPIVEQYF

CDR3 length: 13
D gene: TRBD1
clone size: NA
V gene: TRBV6-5
J gene: TRBJ1-5
CDR3 DNA: TGTGCCACCAGACAGGGCGCGAATCAGCCCCAGCATTTT
CDR3 protein: CATRQGANQPQHF

CDR3 length: 13
D gene: NA
clone size: NA
V gene: TRBV6-6
J gene: TRBJ2-1
CDR3 DNA: TGTGCCACCGGCGGGACGAAATACAATGAGCAGTTCTTC
CDR3 protein: CATGGTKYNEQFF

CDR3 length: 21
D gene: NA
clone size: NA
V gene: TRBV6-6
J gene: TRBJ1-3
CDR3 DNA: TGTGCCAGCAGCCAACTGTCACATATCGGGGGACTTCTCGCTTCTGGAAACACCATATATTTT
CDR3 protein: CASSQLSHIGGLLASGNTIYF

CDR3 length: 16
D gene: NA
clone size: NA
V gene: TRBV7-2
J gene: TRBJ1-3
CDR3 DNA: TGTGCCAGCAGCTTAGCTGGAGGTAGATCTGGAAACACCATATATTTT
CDR3 protein: CASSLAGGRSGNTIYF

CDR3 length: 16
D gene: NA
clone size: NA
V gene: TRBV19
J gene: TRBJ1-1
CDR3 DNA: TGTGCCAGTAGTATGGGGACAAAGAAAATGAACACTGAAGCTTTCTTT
CDR3 protein: CASSMGTKKMNTEAFF

CDR3 length: 15
D gene: NA
clone size: NA
V gene: TRBV4-1
J gene: TRBJ1-1
CDR3 DNA: TGCGCCAGCAGCCAAGTTGTCCCATCCCCATCTGAAGCTTTCTTT
CDR3 protein: CASSQVVPSPSEAFF

CDR3 length: 16
D gene: NA
clone size: few
V gene: TRBV28
J gene: TRBJ2-7
CDR3 DNA: TGTGCCAGCAGTTCTCCTCCTAACGGGGTTTCCCTCGAGCAGTACTTC
CDR3 protein: CASSSPPNGVSLEQYF

CDR3 length: 16
D gene: TRBD1
clone size: once
V gene: TRBV5-1
J gene: TRBJ2-1
CDR3 DNA: TGCGCCAGCAGCTTGGGACAGGGGTTATTTGGCAATGAGCAGTTCTTC
CDR3 protein: CASSLGQGLFGNEQFF

CDR3 length: 13
D gene: NA
clone size: NA
V gene: TRBV2
J gene: TRBJ1-1
CDR3 DNA: TGTGCCAGCAGAGGACAGACGAACACTGAAGCTTTCTTT
CDR3 protein: CASRGQTNTEAFF

CDR3 length: 15
D gene: NA
clone size: few
V gene: TRBV18
J gene: TRBJ2-2
CDR3 DNA: TGTGCCAGCTCACCACCATTCCAGGGCACGCGGGAGCTGTTTTTT
CDR3 protein: CASSPPFQGTRELFF

CDR3 length: 13
D gene: TRBD1
clone size: NA
V gene: TRBV7-8
J gene: TRBJ1-2
CDR3 DNA: TGTGCCAGCAGCCGCGGACAGGGGGATGGCTACACCTTC
CDR3 protein: CASSRGQGDGYTF

CDR3 length: 13
D gene: NA
clone size: NA
V gene: TRBV7-8
J gene: TRBJ1-4
CDR3 DNA: TGTGCCAGCAGCTTAGAGCTCAGGGAAAAACTGTTTTTT
CDR3 protein: CASSLELREKLFF

CDR3 length: 16
D gene: TRBD2
clone size: few
V gene: TRBV4-1
J gene: TRBJ2-3
CDR3 DNA: TGCGCCAGCAACTATAACAGCGCGGGGGGCACAGATACGCAGTATTTT
CDR3 protein: CASNYNSAGGTDTQYF

CDR3 length: 14
D gene: NA
clone size: NA
V gene: TRBV5-1
J gene: TRBJ1-1
CDR3 DNA: TGCGCCAGCAGCTTCATAGGGGTGGGCACTGAAGCTTTCTTT
CDR3 protein: CASSFIGVGTEAFF

CDR3 length: 13
D gene: NA
clone size: NA
V gene: TRBV5-5
J gene: TRBJ2-5
CDR3 DNA: TGTGCCAGCAGTATAGGGGTGGGTGAGACCCAGTACTTC
CDR3 protein: CASSIGVGETQYF

CDR3 length: 13
D gene: NA
clone size: NA
V gene: TRBV6-5
J gene: TRBJ2-7
CDR3 DNA: TGTGCCAGCACCCTACACGAAGGGGAAATGCAGTACTTC
CDR3 protein: CASTLHEGEMQYF

CDR3 length: 15
D gene: NA
clone size: NA
V gene: TRBV5-1
J gene: TRBJ2-5
CDR3 DNA: TGCGCCAGCTCCCAACCGGGACGGGAGAAAGAGACCCAGTACTTC
CDR3 protein: CASSQPGREKETQYF

CDR3 length: 15
D gene: NA
clone size: NA
V gene: TRBV9
J gene: TRBJ2-2
CDR3 DNA: TGTGCCAGCAGGCGGAACAGGGAGAACACCGGGGAGCTGTTTTTT
CDR3 protein: CASRRNRENTGELFF

CDR3 length: 15
D gene: NA
clone size: NA
V gene: TRBV6-6
J gene: TRBJ2-7
CDR3 DNA: TGTGCCAGCAGCCCCGGGACGGCCGGGCGGGGTTGGCAGTACTTC
CDR3 protein: CASSPGTAGRGWQYF

CDR3 length: 13
D gene: NA
clone size: NA
V gene: TRBV15
J gene: TRBJ2-3
CDR3 DNA: TGTGCCATCGCGGCGGGGGCAGCAGATACGCAGTATTTT
CDR3 protein: CAIAAGAADTQYF

CDR3 length: 13
D gene: NA
clone size: once
V gene: TRBV5-1
J gene: TRBJ2-5
CDR3 DNA: TGCGCCAGCCGTCGTCCCCTCCAAGAGACCCAGTACTTC
CDR3 protein: CASRRPLQETQYF

CDR3 length: 16
D gene: TRBD1
clone size: NA
V gene: TRBV5-6
J gene: TRBJ2-5
CDR3 DNA: TGTGCCAGCAGCTCCTGGGGGACAGGGGGCGAAGAGACCCAGTACTTC
CDR3 protein: CASSSWGTGGEETQYF

CDR3 length: 14
D gene: NA
clone size: NA
V gene: TRBV28
J gene: TRBJ1-2
CDR3 DNA: TGTGCCAGCAGTGCAGCCGGGACTAACTATGGCTACACCTTC
CDR3 protein: CASSAAGTNYGYTF

CDR3 length: 13
D gene: NA
clone size: NA
V gene: TRBV5-1
J gene: TRBJ2-7
CDR3 DNA: TGCGCCAGCAGCCCACGGGGATACTACGAGCAGTACTTC
CDR3 protein: CASSPRGYYEQYF

CDR3 length: 16
D gene: NA
clone size: NA
V gene: TRBV11-2
J gene: TRBJ2-5
CDR3 DNA: TGTGCCAGCACCCAGCCCGGGACAACCGAATGGGAGACCCAGTACTTC
CDR3 protein: CASTQPGTTEWETQYF

CDR3 length: 14
D gene: NA
clone size: NA
V gene: TRBV28
J gene: TRBJ1-2
CDR3 DNA: TGTGCCAGCAGAGGTTTAGACAATTACTATGGCTACACCTTC
CDR3 protein: CASRGLDNYYGYTF

CDR3 length: 15
D gene: TRBD1
clone size: NA
V gene: TRBV24-1
J gene: TRBJ2-2
CDR3 DNA: TGTGCCACTTCTCAGGACAGGGGTGGCACCGGGGAGCTGTTTTTT
CDR3 protein: CATSQDRGGTGELFF

CDR3 length: 16
D gene: TRBD1
clone size: NA
V gene: TRBV25-1
J gene: TRBJ1-5
CDR3 DNA: TGTGCCAGCAGTGATACAGGGGGCGAAGGTAATCAGCCCCAGCATTTT
CDR3 protein: CASSDTGGEGNQPQHF

CDR3 length: 16
D gene: NA
clone size: NA
V gene: TRBV11-2
J gene: TRBJ1-2
CDR3 DNA: TGTGCCAGCAGCTTAGGAGGCCTAGGGGGTTCGGATGGCTACACCTTC
CDR3 protein: CASSLGGLGGSDGYTF

CDR3 length: 18
D gene: NA
clone size: once
V gene: TRBV21-1
J gene: TRBJ2-1
CDR3 DNA: TGTGCCAGCAGCAAAACAAAAAAGACACTCCGCTCCTACAATGAGCAGTTCTTC
CDR3 protein: CASSKTKKTLRSYNEQFF

CDR3 length: 16
D gene: NA
clone size: NA
V gene: TRBV7-2
J gene: TRBJ2-4
CDR3 DNA: TGTGCCAGCAGCCCGGGGGGAGGGGGAGCCAAAAACATTCAGTACTTC
CDR3 protein: CASSPGGGGAKNIQYF

CDR3 length: 18
D gene: TRBD2
clone size: NA
V gene: TRBV28
J gene: TRBJ2-1
CDR3 DNA: TGTGCCAGCAGTTCAATCCCGGGACTAGCGGGGGCAAACAATGAGCAGTTCTTC
CDR3 protein: CASSSIPGLAGANNEQFF

CDR3 length: 16
D gene: TRBD2
clone size: NA
V gene: TRBV5-6
J gene: TRBJ2-5
CDR3 DNA: TGTGCCAGCAGCTTCGGCGGCCCTTCGGCGGGGGTAACCCAGTACTTC
CDR3 protein: CASSFGGPSAGVTQYF

CDR3 length: 15
D gene: TRBD2
clone size: NA
V gene: TRBV3-1/TRBV3-2
J gene: TRBJ2-1
CDR3 DNA: TGTGCCAGTCTTCCACGGGGGGGCTTACACAATGAGCAGTTCTTC
CDR3 protein: CASLPRGGLHNEQFF

CDR3 length: 11
D gene: NA
clone size: NA
V gene: TRBV28
J gene: TRBJ1-1
CDR3 DNA: TGTGCCAGCCCGTCGGGGTCTGAAGCTTTCTTT
CDR3 protein: CASPSGSEAFF

CDR3 length: 14
D gene: NA
clone size: NA
V gene: TRBV5-1
J gene: TRBJ2-1
CDR3 DNA: TGCGCCAGCACCCTCGGCAGGGTCGGCAATGAGCAGTTCTTC
CDR3 protein: CASTLGRVGNEQFF

CDR3 length: 15
D gene: NA
clone size: NA
V gene: TRBV5-1
J gene: TRBJ1-5
CDR3 DNA: TGCGCCAGCAGCTTGGTAAGTGGCAGCAATCAGCCCCAGCATTTT
CDR3 protein: CASSLVSGSNQPQHF

CDR3 length: 14
D gene: TRBD1
clone size: NA
V gene: TRBV6-6
J gene: TRBJ1-2
CDR3 DNA: TGTGCCAGCAGGTCGGACAGGGGTTACTATGGCTACACCTTC
CDR3 protein: CASRSDRGYYGYTF

CDR3 length: 16
D gene: TRBD1
clone size: few
V gene: TRBV7-6
J gene: TRBJ1-1
CDR3 DNA: TGTGCCAGCAGCTTCTCGGGACAGGGGTTAAACACTGAAGCTTTCTTT
CDR3 protein: CASSFSGQGLNTEAFF

CDR3 length: 15
D gene: NA
clone size: NA
V gene: TRBV30
J gene: TRBJ2-1
CDR3 DNA: TGTGCCTGGAGAGAGGGGGGGGGCGCCTACAATGAGCAGTTCTTC
CDR3 protein: CAWREGGGAYNEQFF

CDR3 length: 14
D gene: NA
clone size: NA
V gene: TRBV11-2
J gene: TRBJ1-2
CDR3 DNA: TGTGCCAGCAGCTTCGACAGTACTAACTATGGCTACACCTTC
CDR3 protein: CASSFDSTNYGYTF

CDR3 length: 12
D gene: NA
clone size: NA
V gene: TRBV18
J gene: TRBJ2-7
CDR3 DNA: TGTGCCAGCTCACCGAGCCGCTACGAGCAGTACTTC
CDR3 protein: CASSPSRYEQYF

CDR3 length: 16
D gene: NA
clone size: NA
V gene: TRBV9
J gene: TRBJ2-3
CDR3 DNA: TGTGCCAGCAGCGTAGGGGTAGCGGCGGGCACAGATACGCAGTATTTT
CDR3 protein: CASSVGVAAGTDTQYF

CDR3 length: 16
D gene: TRBD1
clone size: NA
V gene: TRBV19
J gene: TRBJ1-5
CDR3 DNA: TGTGCCAGTAGTAAATACGGGACAGCTGGCAATCAGCCCCAGCATTTT
CDR3 protein: CASSKYGTAGNQPQHF

CDR3 length: 13
D gene: NA
clone size: NA
V gene: TRBV29-1
J gene: TRBJ2-1
CDR3 DNA: TGCAGCGGGGCCGCGAGCAACTACAATGAGCAGTTCTTC
CDR3 protein: CSGAASNYNEQFF

CDR3 length: 14
D gene: TRBD2
clone size: NA
V gene: TRBV28
J gene: TRBJ2-5
CDR3 DNA: TGTGCCAGCAGTTTCGGGACTAGCGGAGAGACCCAGTACTTC
CDR3 protein: CASSFGTSGETQYF

CDR3 length: 14
D gene: NA
clone size: NA
V gene: TRBV7-2
J gene: TRBJ2-1
CDR3 DNA: TGTGCCAGCAGCTTAAATACACTAGCCGGGGAGCAGTTCTTC
CDR3 protein: CASSLNTLAGEQFF

CDR3 length: 11
D gene: NA
clone size: NA
V gene: TRBV7-2
J gene: TRBJ1-2
CDR3 DNA: TGTGCCAGCAGCTTAGATTCGGGCTACACCTTC
CDR3 protein: CASSLDSGYTF

CDR3 length: 14
D gene: NA
clone size: NA
V gene: TRBV18
J gene: TRBJ1-5
CDR3 DNA: TGTGCCAGCTCACCACCCTTAGAGAATCAGCCCCAGCATTTT
CDR3 protein: CASSPPLENQPQHF

CDR3 length: 13
D gene: TRBD1
clone size: NA
V gene: TRBV5-1
J gene: TRBJ1-6
CDR3 DNA: TGCGCCAGCAGTTGGACAGGGCACTCACCCCTCCACTTT
CDR3 protein: CASSWTGHSPLHF

CDR3 length: 17
D gene: NA
clone size: NA
V gene: TRBV4-1
J gene: TRBJ1-1
CDR3 DNA: TGCGCCAGCAGCCAAGCCGAGGTATCAGGGATGAACACTGAAGCTTTCTTT
CDR3 protein: CASSQAEVSGMNTEAFF